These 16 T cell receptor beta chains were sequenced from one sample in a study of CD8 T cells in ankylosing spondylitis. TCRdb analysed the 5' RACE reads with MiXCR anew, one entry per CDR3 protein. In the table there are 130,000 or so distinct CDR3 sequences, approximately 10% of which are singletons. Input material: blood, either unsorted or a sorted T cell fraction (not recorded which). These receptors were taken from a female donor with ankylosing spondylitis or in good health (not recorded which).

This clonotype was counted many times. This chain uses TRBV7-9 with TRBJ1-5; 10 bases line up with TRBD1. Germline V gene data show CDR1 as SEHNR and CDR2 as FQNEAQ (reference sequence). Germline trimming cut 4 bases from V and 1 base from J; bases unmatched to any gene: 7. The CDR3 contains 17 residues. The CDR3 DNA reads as TGTGCCAGCAGCTCATGGACAGGGGGTCTGAGCAATCAGCCCCAGCATTTT. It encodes CASSSWTGGLSNQPQHF. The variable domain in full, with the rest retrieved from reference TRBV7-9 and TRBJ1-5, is DTGVSQNPRHKITKRGQNVTFRCDPISEHNRLYWYRQTLGQGPEFLTYFQNEAQLEKSRLLSDRFSAERPKGSFSTLEIQRTEQGDSAMYLCASSSWTGGLSNQPQHFGDGTRLSIL.

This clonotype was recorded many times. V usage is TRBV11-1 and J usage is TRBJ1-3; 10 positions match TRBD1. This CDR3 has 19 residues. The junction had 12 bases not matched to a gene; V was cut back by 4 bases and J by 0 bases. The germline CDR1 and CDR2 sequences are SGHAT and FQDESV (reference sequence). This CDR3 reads CASSSGQGSRNYSGNTIYF. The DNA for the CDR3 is TGTGCCAGCAGCTCGGGACAGGGGAGCCGAAACTACTCTGGAAACACCATATATTTT.

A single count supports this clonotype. The CDR3 here is CSARGGGFQETQYF. For the CDR3, the DNA is TGCAGTGCTAGAGGGGGTGGGTTTCAAGAGACCCAGTACTTC. The chain couples TRBV20-1 to TRBJ2-5; no definite D call. The CDR3 sequence is 14 residues long. Trimming cost V 1 base and J 2 bases, with 11 bases left between them. CDR1 and CDR2 (germline): DFQATT, SNEGSKA (reference sequence).

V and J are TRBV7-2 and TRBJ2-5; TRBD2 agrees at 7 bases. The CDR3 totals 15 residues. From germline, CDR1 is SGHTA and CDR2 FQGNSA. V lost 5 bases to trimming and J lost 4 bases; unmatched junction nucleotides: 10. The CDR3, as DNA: TGTGCCAGCAGCATTAGCGGGCCGGCAGGAGAGACCCAGTACTTC. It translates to CASSISGPAGETQYF.

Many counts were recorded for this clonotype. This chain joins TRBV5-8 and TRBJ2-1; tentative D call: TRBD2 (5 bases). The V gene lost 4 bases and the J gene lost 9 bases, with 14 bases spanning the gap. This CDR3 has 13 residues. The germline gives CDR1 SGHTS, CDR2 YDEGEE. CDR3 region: CASSKLVVGEQFF. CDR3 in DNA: TGTGCCAGCAGCAAACTAGTCGTCGGTGAGCAGTTCTTC.

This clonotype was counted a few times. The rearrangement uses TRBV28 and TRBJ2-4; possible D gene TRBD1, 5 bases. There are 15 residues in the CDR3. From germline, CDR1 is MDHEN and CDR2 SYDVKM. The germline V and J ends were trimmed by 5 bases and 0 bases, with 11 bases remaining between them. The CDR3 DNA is TGTGCCAGCAGTCCTACAGGTTTAGCCAAAAACATTCAGTACTTC. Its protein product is CASSPTGLAKNIQYF.

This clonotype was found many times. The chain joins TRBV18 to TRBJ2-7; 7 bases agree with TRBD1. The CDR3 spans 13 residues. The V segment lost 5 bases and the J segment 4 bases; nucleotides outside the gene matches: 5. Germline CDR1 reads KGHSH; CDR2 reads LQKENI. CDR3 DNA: TGTGCCAGCTCAACCTCGACAGGGTACGAGCAGTACTTC. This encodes CASSTSTGYEQYF.

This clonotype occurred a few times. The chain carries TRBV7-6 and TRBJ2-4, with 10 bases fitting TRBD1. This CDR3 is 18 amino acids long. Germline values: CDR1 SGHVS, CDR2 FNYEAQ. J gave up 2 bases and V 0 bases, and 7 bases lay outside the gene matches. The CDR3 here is CASSLAGGTGATKNIQYF. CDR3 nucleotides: TGTGCCAGCAGCTTAGCAGGCGGGACAGGGGCAACCAAAAACATTCAGTACTTC.

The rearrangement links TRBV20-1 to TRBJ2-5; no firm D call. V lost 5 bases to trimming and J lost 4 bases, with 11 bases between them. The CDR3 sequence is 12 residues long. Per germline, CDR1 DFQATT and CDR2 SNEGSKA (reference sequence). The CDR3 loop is CSAATDVETQYF. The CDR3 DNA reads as TGCAGTGCTGCGACCGACGTAGAGACCCAGTACTTC.

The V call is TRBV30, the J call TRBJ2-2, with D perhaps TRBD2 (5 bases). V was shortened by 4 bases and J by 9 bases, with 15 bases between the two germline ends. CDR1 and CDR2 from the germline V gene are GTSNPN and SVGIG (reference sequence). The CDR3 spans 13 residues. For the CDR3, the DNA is TGTGCCTGGACGCCGGGAATTCACCGGGAGCTGTTTTTT. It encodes CAWTPGIHRELFF.

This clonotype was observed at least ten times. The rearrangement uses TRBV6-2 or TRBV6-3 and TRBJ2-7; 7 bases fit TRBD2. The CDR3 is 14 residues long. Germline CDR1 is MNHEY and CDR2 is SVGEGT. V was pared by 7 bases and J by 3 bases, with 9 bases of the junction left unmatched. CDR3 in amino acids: CASNDGTIFYEQYF. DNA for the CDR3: TGTGCCAGCAACGACGGGACTATATTCTACGAGCAGTACTTC.

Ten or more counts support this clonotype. The CDR3 reads CASSDPGLAGGHAQYF. The CDR3 nucleotides are TGTGCCAGCAGTGACCCCGGACTAGCGGGGGGCCATGCGCAGTATTTT. The chain links TRBV25-1 to TRBJ2-3; 14 bases align to TRBD2. This CDR3 is built from 16 residues. V shed 3 bases, J shed 10 bases, and the junction held 9 bases outside the gene matches. Germline CDR1 reads MGHDK; CDR2 reads SYGVNS.

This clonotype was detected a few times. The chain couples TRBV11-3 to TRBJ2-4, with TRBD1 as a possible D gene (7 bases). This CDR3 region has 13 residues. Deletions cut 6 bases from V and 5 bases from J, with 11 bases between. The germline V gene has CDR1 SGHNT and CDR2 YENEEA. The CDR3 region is CASSSRGENIQYF. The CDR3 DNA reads TGTGCCAGCAGTTCCAGGGGGGAAAACATTCAGTACTTC. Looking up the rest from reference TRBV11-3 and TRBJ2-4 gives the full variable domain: EAGVVQSPRYKIIEKKQPVAFWCNPISGHNTLYWYLQNLGQGPELLIRYENEEAVDDSQLPKDRFSAERLKGVDSTLKIQPAELGDSAVYLCASSSRGENIQYFGAGTRLSVL.

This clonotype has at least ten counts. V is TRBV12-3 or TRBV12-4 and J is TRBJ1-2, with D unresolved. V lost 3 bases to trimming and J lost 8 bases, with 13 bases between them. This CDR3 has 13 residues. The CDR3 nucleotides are TGTGCCAGCAGTTTGGGCATACTATGGGGCTACACCTTC. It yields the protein CASSLGILWGYTF.

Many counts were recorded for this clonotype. CDR3 nucleotides: TGTGCCAGCAGTTCGACGCCCAGCAGTGGGGAGCTGTTTTTT. Its translation is CASSSTPSSGELFF. V is TRBV7-3 and J is TRBJ2-2; D is undetermined. Germline CDR1 reads SGHTA; CDR2 reads FQGTGA. The CDR3 has 14 residues. V was cut by 6 bases and J by 8 bases, with 16 bases left in between.

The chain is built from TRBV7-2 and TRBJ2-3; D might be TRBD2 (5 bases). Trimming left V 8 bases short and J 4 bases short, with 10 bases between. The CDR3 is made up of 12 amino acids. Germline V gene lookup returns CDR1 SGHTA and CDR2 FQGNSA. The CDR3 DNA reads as TGTGCCAGCGGGAGTCGTGCAGATACGCAGTATTTT. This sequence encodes CASGSRADTQYF.